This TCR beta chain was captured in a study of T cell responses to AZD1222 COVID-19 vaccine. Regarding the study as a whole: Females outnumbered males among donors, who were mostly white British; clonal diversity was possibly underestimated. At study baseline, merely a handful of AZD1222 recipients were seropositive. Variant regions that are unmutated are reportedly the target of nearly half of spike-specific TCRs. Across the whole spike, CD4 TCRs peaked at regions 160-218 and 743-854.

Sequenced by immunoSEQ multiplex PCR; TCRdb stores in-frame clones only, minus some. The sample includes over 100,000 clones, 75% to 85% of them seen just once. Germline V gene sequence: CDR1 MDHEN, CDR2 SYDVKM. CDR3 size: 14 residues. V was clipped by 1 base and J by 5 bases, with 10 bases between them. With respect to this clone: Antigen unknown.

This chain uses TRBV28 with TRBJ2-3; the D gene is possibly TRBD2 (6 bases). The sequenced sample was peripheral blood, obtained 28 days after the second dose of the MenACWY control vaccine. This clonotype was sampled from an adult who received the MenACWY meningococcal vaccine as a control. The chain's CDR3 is CASSLLGEEDTQYF. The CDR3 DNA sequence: TGTGCCAGCAGTTTATTAGGGGAGGAAGATACGCAGTATTTT.